The 21 T cell receptor beta chains given below trace back to one sample, sequenced in a study of CD8+ T cells in alopecia areata. Extracted RNA was reverse transcribed into cDNA, the sequencing template. Profiled with immunoSEQ multiplex PCR; TCRdb holds only in-frame clones, not every one. The sample has 180,000 or so clones; around half are singletons. Stated treatment: oral pan-JAK inhibitor, 5-10 mg twice daily. The sequencing here drew on CD8+ T cells sorted from blood, taken at week 24, from a patient treated with tofacitinib. The receptors stem from a human donor with alopecia areata.

The J gene is TRBJ1-1, the V gene TRBV9; 8 bases align to TRBD1. Germline loops: CDR1 SGDLS, CDR2 YYNGEE. The J segment lost 3 bases and the V segment lost 3 bases, leaving 4 bases of the junction unmatched. This CDR3 region has 14 residues. The CDR3 here is CASSGGTGHTEAFF. The DNA of the CDR3 is TGTGCCAGCAGCGGTGGGACAGGACACACTGAAGCTTTCTTT.

The genes are TRBV6-6 and TRBJ2-1; 7 bases align to TRBD2. CDR3 length equals 13 residues. V dropped 8 bases and J dropped 7; count of bases not matched to a gene: 8. Looked up from germline, CDR1 is MNHNY and CDR2 is SVGAGI (reference sequence). The CDR3 region is CASGPLGGNEQFF. The CDR3 DNA follows: TGTGCCAGCGGTCCCCTCGGGGGGAATGAGCAGTTCTTC.

The chain joins TRBV27 to TRBJ1-1, with a weak D call TRBD1 (6 bases). The CDR3 consists of 16 residues. Germline CDR1 reads MNHEY; CDR2 reads SMNVEV (reference sequence). With 5 bases removed from V and 0 bases from J, the gap between germline ends came to 16 bases. The CDR3 region is CASSPSIGDMNTEAFF. In nucleotides, the CDR3 is TGTGCCAGCAGTCCATCCATAGGGGACATGAACACTGAAGCTTTCTTT.

The CDR3 nucleotides read TGTGCCACCCGCCCCAGGACAGACACAGATACGCAGTATTTT. This encodes CATRPRTDTDTQYF. The chain uses TRBV15 and TRBJ2-3; perhaps TRBD1 as D (6 bases). The CDR3 sequence is 14 residues long. Germline V gene data show CDR1 as LNHNV and CDR2 as YYDKDF (reference sequence). The V end lost 8 bases, the J end lost 2 bases, and 14 bases lay between the germline ends.

The chain has TRBV13 and TRBJ1-1; tentative D call: TRBD1 (6 bases). This CDR3 is 14 amino acids long. Trimming pared 5 bases from V and 6 bases from J, leaving 16 bases between. Germline loops: CDR1 PRHDT, CDR2 FYEKMQ (reference sequence). Here the CDR3 reads CASSTQGTAAEAFF. CDR3 coding DNA: TGTGCCAGCAGCACCCAGGGGACGGCTGCTGAAGCTTTCTTT.

This clone was counted a few times. The chain combines TRBV7-3 with TRBJ2-1; D may be TRBD1 or TRBD2 (5 bases each). Trimming shortened V by 0 bases and J by 6 bases, and 12 bases separated the two germline ends. The CDR3 runs to 15 residues. The germline V gene has CDR1 SGHTA and CDR2 FQGTGA. The CDR3 reads CASSLTGTGANEQFF. The CDR3 DNA is TGTGCCAGCAGCTTAACAGGTACCGGGGCCAATGAGCAGTTCTTC.

The chain employs TRBV27 and TRBJ2-7, with D possibly being TRBD1 or TRBD2 (5 bases each). V was clipped by 10 bases and J by 3 bases, with 19 bases between them. Germline V gene sequence: CDR1 MNHEY, CDR2 SMNVEV (reference sequence). The CDR3 contains 14 residues. This CDR3 is CATSLRPGHYEQYF. The CDR3 DNA sequence: TGTGCCACCTCCCTACGGCCGGGGCACTACGAGCAGTACTTC.

The V gene is TRBV4-3, the J gene TRBJ1-4; D is ambiguous. This CDR3 has 13 residues. V was clipped by 4 bases and J by 8 bases, with 11 bases between them. In germline, CDR1 is LGHNA, CDR2 YSLEER. The CDR3 DNA sequence: TGCGCCAGCAGCCGAGACACGGAAGAAAAACTGTTTTTT. This gives the protein CASSRDTEEKLFF.

This clone was seen a handful of times. The chain has TRBV5-1 and TRBJ2-3; the D is unclear. The CDR3 has 16 residues. CDR1 SGHRS and CDR2 YFSETQ come from the germline V gene. V was shortened by 0 bases and J by 1 base, with 12 bases between the two germline ends. The CDR3 loop reads CASSLDGLPRTDTQYF. DNA of the CDR3: TGCGCCAGCAGCTTGGATGGGCTCCCCCGCACAGATACGCAGTATTTT.

The table lists this clone with a few counts. V gene TRBV7-9 combines with J gene TRBJ1-6; no firm D call. This CDR3 has 15 residues. Germline V lookup: CDR1 SEHNR, CDR2 FQNEAQ (reference sequence). Trimming removed 5 bases from V and 0 bases from J, with 8 bases in between. This CDR3 reads CASSRDSSYNSPLHF. The DNA for the CDR3 is TGTGCCAGCAGCAGGGATAGCTCCTATAATTCACCCCTCCACTTT.

The J gene is TRBJ1-2, the V gene TRBV30, with a possible D match to TRBD1 (6 bases). This CDR3 has 15 residues. Germline loops: CDR1 GTSNPN, CDR2 SVGIG (reference sequence). The V and J ends lost 0 bases and 2 bases respectively, with 13 bases between them. The CDR3 DNA reads as TGTGCCTGGAGTGTACAGGGTGGGGACAACTATGGCTACACCTTC. It translates to CAWSVQGGDNYGYTF.

V gene TRBV12-5 combines with J gene TRBJ2-7; no firm D call. CDR3 size: 12 residues. In germline, CDR1 is LGHNT, CDR2 FRNRAP. V was cut by 1 base and J by 3 bases, with 4 bases left in between. The CDR3: CASGLGSYEQYF. DNA of the CDR3: TGTGCTAGTGGTTTGGGGAGCTACGAGCAGTACTTC. Together with reference TRBV12-5 and TRBJ2-7, the CDR3 gives the full variable domain: DARVTQTPRHKVTEMGQEVTMRCQPILGHNTVFWYRQTMMQGLELLAYFRNRAPLDDSGMPKDRFSAEMPDATLATLKIQPSEPRDSAVYFCASGLGSYEQYFGPGTRLTVT.

Turning to this clone: This sample also contains other DNA sequences that code for the same CDR3. The gene calls are TRBV7-2 and TRBJ1-1; no reliable D call. Trimming stripped 1 base from V and 1 base from J, with 7 bases between. Germline lookup yields CDR1 SGHTA and CDR2 FQGNSA. The CDR3 is 14 amino acids. The CDR3 DNA sequence: TGTGCCAGCAGCTTAGTGGGAGGGAACACTGAAGCTTTCTTT. Translating it yields CASSLVGGNTEAFF.

The genes are TRBV4-1 and TRBJ1-1, with D uncertain. With 3 bases removed from V and 1 base from J, the gap between germline ends came to 12 bases. CDR1 is MGHRA, CDR2 YSYEKL, per germline. The CDR3 totals 15 residues. CDR3 loop: CASSHNVGANTEAFF. The CDR3 DNA reads TGCGCCAGCAGCCACAATGTCGGCGCGAACACTGAAGCTTTCTTT.

This clone has a handful of counts. The chain uses TRBV7-2 and TRBJ2-7; 7 positions agree with TRBD1. Germline values: CDR1 SGHTA, CDR2 FQGNSA. Trimming cost V 9 bases and J 3 bases; bases outside gene matches: 5. CDR3 length equals 12 residues. The CDR3 is CASEGANYEQYF. The DNA of the CDR3 is TGTGCCAGTGAGGGGGCGAACTACGAGCAGTACTTC.

This clone was seen just once. The chain links TRBV27 to TRBJ2-7; TRBD1 aligns across 8 bases. The CDR3 loop spans 14 amino acids. The germline V gene has CDR1 MNHEY and CDR2 SMNVEV (reference sequence). The ends lost 2 bases at V and 2 bases at J; junction bases unmatched: 2. In nucleotides, the CDR3 is TGTGCCAGCAGTTTAAGGACAGGGACCTACGAGCAGTACTTC. The encoded protein is CASSLRTGTYEQYF.

This rearrangement joins TRBV27 to TRBJ1-6; TRBD1 matches 9 bases. The V segment lost 8 bases and the J segment 7 bases; nucleotides outside the gene matches: 3. The CDR3 spans 13 residues. Per germline, CDR1 MNHEY and CDR2 SMNVEV (reference sequence). This chain's CDR3 is CASGTGWNSPLHF. CDR3 sequence (DNA): TGTGCCAGCGGGACAGGGTGGAATTCACCCCTCCACTTT.

V is TRBV25-1 and J is TRBJ2-5, with TRBD2 as a possible D gene (5 bases). V was pared by 0 bases and J by 3 bases, with 8 bases between. The CDR3 is made up of 14 amino acids. Looked up from germline, CDR1 is MGHDK and CDR2 is SYGVNS. The CDR3, as DNA: TGTGCCAGCAGTGAATATGAGGAGGAAGAGACCCAGTACTTC. Protein sequence: CASSEYEEEETQYF.

The table lists this clone with a few counts. The CDR3 bases are TGTGCCAGTAGATCGACAGGGGAGGGTGTGGATACGCAGTATTTT. Translation gives CASRSTGEGVDTQYF. The rearrangement uses TRBV19 and TRBJ2-3, with D possibly TRBD1 on 8 matching bases. V was pared by 6 bases and J by 6 bases, with 19 bases between. CDR3 length: 15 amino acids. The germline V gene encodes CDR1 LNHDA and CDR2 SQIVND (reference sequence).

The sample holds one count of this clone. This chain links TRBV6-6 with TRBJ2-3; D gene unclear. This CDR3 spans 14 amino acids. V was clipped by 5 bases and J by 3 bases, with 12 bases between them. CDR1 MNHNY and CDR2 SVGAGI come from the germline V gene (reference sequence). CDR3 in amino acids: CASSHSLTTDTQYF. The CDR3 DNA reads TGTGCCAGCAGTCACAGCCTGACAACAGATACGCAGTATTTT.

This clone was observed a few times. The chain employs TRBV27 and TRBJ2-7; a weak D match, TRBD2 (6 bases). This CDR3 is built from 13 residues. Trimming pared 3 bases from V and 5 bases from J, leaving 11 bases between. Germline values: CDR1 MNHEY, CDR2 SMNVEV (reference sequence). As DNA, the CDR3 is TGTGCCAGCAGTTTGGACTATTTCAACGAGCAGTACTTC. Translation gives CASSLDYFNEQYF.